The entry below describes one T cell receptor beta chain. The target antigen is unknown. The CDR3 consists of 15 residues. Germline values: CDR1 SGHTA, CDR2 FQGNSA. Unmatched junction bases numbered 8, after V lost 7 bases and J lost 3 bases. Libraries were prepared by immunoSEQ multiplex PCR; TCRdb keeps only in-frame clonotypes and omits some of them. The sample shows about 87,000 clones, about 87% of them seen only once. The data belong to a study of siplizumab effects on memory and regulatory T cells. Broader study findings: Proliferating siplizumab-culture Tregs lacked confirmation of suppressive function.

The rearrangement uses TRBV7-2 and TRBJ2-5; 10 nucleotides align to TRBD2. The sequencing input was CD4+ T cells sorted from blood. The source of this sequence is a human donor in good health. The DNA of the CDR3 is TGTGCCAGCACCCTCAGCGGGAGGGCTGAAGAGACCCAGTACTTC. Encoded protein: CASTLSGRAEETQYF.